A selection of T cell receptor beta chains follows, all from one sample in a study of blood T cell repertoires in COVID-19. Data came from immunoSEQ multiplex PCR; TCRdb stores just in-frame clones and leaves some out. The repertoire holds around 70,000 clones, with about 90% as singletons. The specimen sequenced was peripheral blood. The receptors were gathered from a human donor in a cohort sampled during active COVID-19. The CDR3 runs from the conserved cysteine through the conserved F or W. The order of the fields is V gene, J gene, clone size, D gene, CDR3 DNA, CDR3 protein. D genes are given only for firm matches. The size field is filled for only some rows; it gives once, few, many or a size class.

v_call: TRBV29-1
j_call: TRBJ1-1
clone_size: .
d_call: .
cdr3_nt: TGCAGCGTTGATTATTTGGCGGGGAACACTGAAGCTTTCTTT
cdr3_aa: CSVDYLAGNTEAFF

v_call: TRBV7-3
j_call: TRBJ1-1
clone_size: once
d_call: TRBD1
cdr3_nt: TGTGCCAGCAGCTCCCAGGGACAGGGCGTAACTGAAGCTTTCTTT
cdr3_aa: CASSSQGQGVTEAFF

v_call: TRBV7-3
j_call: TRBJ2-1
clone_size: .
d_call: TRBD2
cdr3_nt: TGTGCCAGCAGCCCGGGGACTAGCAACAGCCTCCGGTTCTTC
cdr3_aa: CASSPGTSNSLRFF

v_call: TRBV6-2/TRBV6-3
j_call: TRBJ2-2
clone_size: once
d_call: .
cdr3_nt: TGTGCCAGCAGTTACTCAGAAACAGGGGAGCTGTTTTTT
cdr3_aa: CASSYSETGELFF

v_call: TRBV6-5
j_call: TRBJ1-2
clone_size: .
d_call: TRBD1
cdr3_nt: TGTGCCAGCACGACAGGGGATTACTATGGCTACACCTTC
cdr3_aa: CASTTGDYYGYTF

v_call: TRBV6-2/TRBV6-3
j_call: TRBJ1-1
clone_size: .
d_call: .
cdr3_nt: TGTGCCAGCAGTTCGACCGGGACAAGTTTCAAGGCTTTCTTT
cdr3_aa: CASSSTGTSFKAFF

v_call: TRBV6-5
j_call: TRBJ1-1
clone_size: .
d_call: .
cdr3_nt: TGTGCCAGCAGTTACAGGAGAGAGACTGAAGCTTTCTTT
cdr3_aa: CASSYRRETEAFF

v_call: TRBV6-5
j_call: TRBJ1-2
clone_size: .
d_call: .
cdr3_nt: TGTGCCAGCAGTTTGGTATCAGCGTACAACTATGGCTACACCTTC
cdr3_aa: CASSLVSAYNYGYTF

v_call: TRBV7-2
j_call: TRBJ1-3
clone_size: many
d_call: TRBD1
cdr3_nt: TGTGCCAGCAGCTTCTGGGACAGCCGGGGAAACACCATATATTTT
cdr3_aa: CASSFWDSRGNTIYF

v_call: TRBV20-1
j_call: TRBJ2-3
clone_size: .
d_call: TRBD2
cdr3_nt: TGCAGTGCTAGTCCCACAGGAACGGGGGGTGTTACGCAGTATTTT
cdr3_aa: CSASPTGTGGVTQYF

v_call: TRBV7-8
j_call: TRBJ1-5
clone_size: .
d_call: TRBD1
cdr3_nt: TGTGCCAGCAGCTCCACAGGGGGCCAGCCCCAGCATTTT
cdr3_aa: CASSSTGGQPQHF

v_call: TRBV19
j_call: TRBJ2-1
clone_size: .
d_call: TRBD2
cdr3_nt: TGTGCCAGTAGTATCTCTAGCGGGGGGACCTACAATGAGCAGTTCTTC
cdr3_aa: CASSISSGGTYNEQFF

v_call: TRBV11-2
j_call: TRBJ2-7
clone_size: .
d_call: TRBD1
cdr3_nt: TGTGCCAGCAGCTTAGGGGCCCGACAGGGGGCTCAGTACTTC
cdr3_aa: CASSLGARQGAQYF

v_call: TRBV19
j_call: TRBJ1-1
clone_size: .
d_call: TRBD1
cdr3_nt: TGTGCCACTCAGGACAGGGGGCTTTCTGAAGCTTTCTTT
cdr3_aa: CATQDRGLSEAFF

v_call: TRBV2
j_call: TRBJ1-6
clone_size: once
d_call: .
cdr3_nt: TGTGCCAGCAGGGCAGGGGATTCACCCCTCCACTTT
cdr3_aa: CASRAGDSPLHF

v_call: TRBV2
j_call: TRBJ2-1
clone_size: .
d_call: TRBD2
cdr3_nt: TGTGCCAGCAGGGCACTAGCGGATTTCAATGAGCAGTTCTTC
cdr3_aa: CASRALADFNEQFF

v_call: TRBV10-3
j_call: TRBJ1-5
clone_size: .
d_call: .
cdr3_nt: TGTGCCATCAGCGGACGGGAGAATCAGCCCCAGCATTTT
cdr3_aa: CAISGRENQPQHF

v_call: TRBV27
j_call: TRBJ1-2
clone_size: .
d_call: .
cdr3_nt: TGTGCCAGCTCGCCCAGAAAAATGGGGGCTGGGGACTATGGCTACACCTTC
cdr3_aa: CASSPRKMGAGDYGYTF

v_call: TRBV30
j_call: TRBJ1-5
clone_size: .
d_call: .
cdr3_nt: TGTGCCTGGAGTGATACAGGAAATCAGCCCCAGCATTTT
cdr3_aa: CAWSDTGNQPQHF

v_call: TRBV2
j_call: TRBJ1-2
clone_size: .
d_call: .
cdr3_nt: TGTGCCAGCAGTCGGGCAGGGGCTGATGGCTACACCTTC
cdr3_aa: CASSRAGADGYTF

v_call: TRBV4-1
j_call: TRBJ2-1
clone_size: .
d_call: TRBD2
cdr3_nt: TGCGCCAGCAGCCAACGTCGGACTAGCGGGGGGGGAAATGAGCAGTTCTTC
cdr3_aa: CASSQRRTSGGGNEQFF

v_call: TRBV10-3
j_call: TRBJ1-2
clone_size: .
d_call: .
cdr3_nt: TGTGCCATCAGTGAGCGGGACACACTATCCGAGTATGGCTACACCTTC
cdr3_aa: CAISERDTLSEYGYTF

v_call: TRBV18
j_call: TRBJ1-2
clone_size: .
d_call: .
cdr3_nt: TGTGCCAGCTCAGTAGGACAGTCCCACGGCCTATCCTATGGCTACACCTTC
cdr3_aa: CASSVGQSHGLSYGYTF

v_call: TRBV18
j_call: TRBJ1-5
clone_size: .
d_call: .
cdr3_nt: TGTGCCAGCTCACCAGGGAGGAATCAGCCCCAGCATTTT
cdr3_aa: CASSPGRNQPQHF

v_call: TRBV2
j_call: TRBJ1-2
clone_size: .
d_call: .
cdr3_nt: TGTGCCAGCAGTGAACGGAGACAGGCTTTTTTGGGAGGCTACACCTTC
cdr3_aa: CASSERRQAFLGGYTF

v_call: TRBV19
j_call: TRBJ2-7
clone_size: once
d_call: TRBD1
cdr3_nt: TGTGCCAGTAGTGCAGGGGGCGTCGAGCAGTACTTC
cdr3_aa: CASSAGGVEQYF

v_call: TRBV9
j_call: TRBJ2-2
clone_size: .
d_call: .
cdr3_nt: TGTGCCAGCAGCCATCAGAACACCGGGGAGCTGTTTTTT
cdr3_aa: CASSHQNTGELFF

v_call: TRBV7-2
j_call: TRBJ1-1
clone_size: .
d_call: .
cdr3_nt: TGTGCCAGCAGCTTTAGCGGGGACACTGAAGCTTTCTTT
cdr3_aa: CASSFSGDTEAFF

v_call: TRBV7-2
j_call: TRBJ2-1
clone_size: .
d_call: .
cdr3_nt: TGTGCCAGCAGCTTTTCCCCTAGCGATGAGCAGTTCTTC
cdr3_aa: CASSFSPSDEQFF

v_call: TRBV21-1
j_call: TRBJ2-3
clone_size: .
d_call: .
cdr3_nt: TGTGCCAGCAGCGTGGAGGACAGGGGAGAAACAGATACGCAGTATTTT
cdr3_aa: CASSVEDRGETDTQYF

v_call: TRBV3-1/TRBV3-2
j_call: TRBJ1-2
clone_size: .
d_call: .
cdr3_nt: TGTGCCAGCAGCCAAGATTTGGTAGTCAGCAGGGTTAACGGCTACACCTTC
cdr3_aa: CASSQDLVVSRVNGYTF

v_call: TRBV7-2
j_call: TRBJ2-3
clone_size: .
d_call: .
cdr3_nt: TGTGCCAGCAGCTGGCTGGAGGGTACAGATACGCAGTATTTT
cdr3_aa: CASSWLEGTDTQYF

v_call: TRBV7-3
j_call: TRBJ1-2
clone_size: once
d_call: .
cdr3_nt: TGTGCCAGCAGCTTAGACTCCAGCTATGGCTACACCTTC
cdr3_aa: CASSLDSSYGYTF

v_call: TRBV27
j_call: TRBJ2-5
clone_size: .
d_call: .
cdr3_nt: TGTGTACAAGAGACCCAGTACTTC
cdr3_aa: CVQETQYF

v_call: TRBV4-2
j_call: TRBJ1-1
clone_size: .
d_call: .
cdr3_nt: TGTGCCAGCAGCCCTATGGCTACGGAGGGCACTGAAGCTTTCTTT
cdr3_aa: CASSPMATEGTEAFF

v_call: TRBV19
j_call: TRBJ1-3
clone_size: .
d_call: .
cdr3_nt: TGTGCCAGTAGTATAGAGGGGCGAAACACCATATATTTT
cdr3_aa: CASSIEGRNTIYF

v_call: TRBV5-5
j_call: TRBJ1-1
clone_size: .
d_call: TRBD1
cdr3_nt: TGTGCCAGCGGAAGACAAACAGGGGTTGGCACTGAAGCTTTCTTT
cdr3_aa: CASGRQTGVGTEAFF

v_call: TRBV6-1
j_call: TRBJ1-2
clone_size: .
d_call: .
cdr3_nt: TGTGCCAGCAGTGAGAGGGGGATTCCGGTCTATGGCTACACCTTC
cdr3_aa: CASSERGIPVYGYTF

v_call: TRBV6-6
j_call: TRBJ2-2
clone_size: .
d_call: .
cdr3_nt: TGTGCCAGCACCCCCAGCGGGAACACCGGGGAGCTGTTTTTT
cdr3_aa: CASTPSGNTGELFF

v_call: TRBV7-7
j_call: TRBJ2-3
clone_size: once
d_call: .
cdr3_nt: TGTGCCAGCAGCTCGGGACTTAACACAGATACGCAGTATTTT
cdr3_aa: CASSSGLNTDTQYF

v_call: TRBV12-5
j_call: TRBJ1-6
clone_size: .
d_call: .
cdr3_nt: TGTGCTAGTGGTTTGCTCCCGGAGTATTCACCCCTCCACTTT
cdr3_aa: CASGLLPEYSPLHF

v_call: TRBV19
j_call: TRBJ2-2
clone_size: .
d_call: .
cdr3_nt: TGTGCCAGTAGTATAGACGTGGTCGGAGAAAACACCGGGGAGCTGTTTTTT
cdr3_aa: CASSIDVVGENTGELFF

v_call: TRBV6-2/TRBV6-3
j_call: TRBJ2-3
clone_size: .
d_call: TRBD1
cdr3_nt: TGTGCCAGCAGTGTACAGGGGAATACGCAGTATTTT
cdr3_aa: CASSVQGNTQYF

v_call: TRBV18
j_call: TRBJ1-3
clone_size: .
d_call: .
cdr3_nt: TGTGCCAGCTCACCAACTGTTTTCGGAAACACCATATATTTT
cdr3_aa: CASSPTVFGNTIYF

v_call: TRBV12-3/TRBV12-4
j_call: TRBJ1-5
clone_size: .
d_call: .
cdr3_nt: TGTGCCAGCAGTTTAGATGAGCGACAGCCCCAGCATTTT
cdr3_aa: CASSLDERQPQHF

v_call: TRBV7-2
j_call: TRBJ1-3
clone_size: .
d_call: TRBD1
cdr3_nt: TGTGCCAGCAGCCCAGACAGGGGGAGAGCAGGAAACACCATATATTTT
cdr3_aa: CASSPDRGRAGNTIYF

v_call: TRBV6-2/TRBV6-3
j_call: TRBJ2-1
clone_size: .
d_call: .
cdr3_nt: TGTGCCAGCAGTTCGACTTTCAATGAGCAGTTCTTC
cdr3_aa: CASSSTFNEQFF

v_call: TRBV20-1
j_call: TRBJ2-7
clone_size: .
d_call: .
cdr3_nt: TGCAGTGCTTCAGGGTTCGGGGAGCAGTACTTC
cdr3_aa: CSASGFGEQYF

v_call: TRBV15
j_call: TRBJ2-1
clone_size: .
d_call: TRBD2
cdr3_nt: TGTGCCACCAGCAAGGGACTAGCGAGAACCTACAATGAGCAGTTCTTC
cdr3_aa: CATSKGLARTYNEQFF